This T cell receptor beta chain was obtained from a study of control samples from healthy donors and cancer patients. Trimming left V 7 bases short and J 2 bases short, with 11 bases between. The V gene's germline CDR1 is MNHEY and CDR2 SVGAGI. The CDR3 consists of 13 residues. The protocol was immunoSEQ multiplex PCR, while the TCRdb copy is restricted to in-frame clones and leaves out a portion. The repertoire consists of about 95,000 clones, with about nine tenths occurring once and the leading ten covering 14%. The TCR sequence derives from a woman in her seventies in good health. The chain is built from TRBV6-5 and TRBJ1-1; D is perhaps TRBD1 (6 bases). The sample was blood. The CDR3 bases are TGTGCCAGCAAGTGGGGGCAAAACACTGAAGCTTTCTTT. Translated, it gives CASKWGQNTEAFF.